Below, 24 T cell receptor beta chains from the same sample are listed, as sequenced in a study of T cell clones after liver transplantation. Sequencing used immunoSEQ multiplex PCR; TCRdb keeps in-frame clones, though not all of them. The data hold tens of thousands of clones, with 71% observed a single time. The starting material was CD4+ T cells from blood, obtained before liver transplant. The receptors derive from a human donor who received a liver transplant.

This rearrangement joins TRBV15 to TRBJ1-1; 10 nucleotides agree with TRBD1. Germline CDR1 LNHNV, CDR2 YYDKDF (reference sequence). The CDR3 extends over 15 amino acids. J was trimmed by 2 bases and V by 1 base; bases with no gene match: 1. The CDR3 DNA follows: TGTGCCACCAGCAGAGTGACAGGGGGCAACACTGAAGCTTTCTTT. Residues: CATSRVTGGNTEAFF.

The rearrangement joins TRBV6-1 to TRBJ2-5; TRBD2 matches at 7 bases. J gave up 9 bases and V 1 base, and 5 bases lay outside the gene matches. The V gene's germline CDR1 is MNHNS and CDR2 SASEGT. This CDR3 is 13 amino acids long. CDR3 bases: TGTGCCAGCAGTGAAGTTAAGGCGGGGGCCCAGTACTTC. As protein: CASSEVKAGAQYF.

This chain joins TRBV6-6 and TRBJ2-7; D is unresolved. The V end was cut by 2 bases, the J end by 2 bases, with 7 bases between. CDR3 length equals 13 residues. Germline lookup yields CDR1 MNHNY and CDR2 SVGAGI (reference sequence). The CDR3: CASSYGSTYEQYF. The CDR3 DNA follows: TGTGCCAGCAGTTACGGCTCCACCTACGAGCAGTACTTC.

There are a few counts of this clone. The chain uses TRBV29-1 and TRBJ2-3; 12 nucleotides match TRBD1. Germline lookup yields CDR1 SQVTM and CDR2 ANQGSEA. This CDR3 spans 14 amino acids. V lost 8 bases and J lost 4; bases outside the gene matches: 7. DNA of the CDR3: TGCAGCTCCCGGGACAGGGGGCCGGCAGATACGCAGTATTTT. It codes for CSSRDRGPADTQYF.

The rearrangement joins TRBV7-2 to TRBJ2-3; 11 nucleotides line up with TRBD2. The germline CDR1 and CDR2 sequences are SGHTA and FQGNSA. CDR3 length: 15 amino acids. J gave up 6 bases and V 7 bases, and 9 bases lay outside the gene matches. In DNA, the CDR3 is TGTGCCAGCACCTTTAGCGGGGGGGCCGGGGATACGCAGTATTTT. It is translated as CASTFSGGAGDTQYF.

The chain joins TRBV21-1 to TRBJ2-7; no DNA check was done on the table's D call, TRBD1. TRBV21-1 is annotated as a pseudogene. The CDR3 consists of 14 residues. The CDR3, as DNA: TGTGCCAGCACCAGCAACAGGGTCTCCTACGAGCAGTACTTC. Protein: CASTSNRVSYEQYF.

This chain joins TRBV6-6 and TRBJ2-7; a weak D match, TRBD2 (5 bases). CDR3 length: 13 amino acids. Germline CDR1 reads MNHNY; CDR2 reads SVGAGI (reference sequence). V gave up 2 bases and J gave up 2 bases, with 7 bases separating them. The chain's CDR3 is CASSYPGAYEQYF. The DNA of the CDR3 is TGTGCCAGCAGTTACCCCGGGGCCTACGAGCAGTACTTC.

CDR3 in amino acids: CASHLTGTGTDEQYF. CDR3 coding DNA: TGTGCCAGCCATTTAACCGGGACAGGGACCGACGAGCAGTACTTC. The chain carries TRBV28 and TRBJ2-7; 9 nucleotides align to TRBD1. The CDR3 loop spans 15 amino acids. CDR1 is MDHEN, CDR2 SYDVKM, per germline. V shed 8 bases and J 5 bases; nucleotides not matched to a gene: 13.

The V call is TRBV7-9, the J call TRBJ2-3, with 8 bases aligning to TRBD1. CDR1 is SEHNR and CDR2 is FQNEAQ in the germline V gene (reference sequence). V lost 5 bases and J lost 6; bases outside the gene matches: 7. The CDR3 has 14 amino acids. CDR3 loop: CASSPSGGPDTQYF. CDR3 nucleotide sequence: TGTGCCAGCAGCCCGTCAGGGGGCCCCGATACGCAGTATTTT.

This rearrangement joins TRBV28 to TRBJ2-2; 8 bases agree with TRBD1. With V trimmed by 10 bases and J by 2 bases, 12 bases remained unmatched. Germline CDR1 MDHEN, CDR2 SYDVKM. The CDR3 consists of 16 residues. This CDR3 reads CATPREGQENTGELFF. DNA of the CDR3: TGTGCCACTCCCCGCGAGGGACAGGAAAACACCGGGGAGCTGTTTTTT. The variable domain in full, completed from reference TRBV28 and TRBJ2-2, reads DVKVTQSSRYLVKRTGEKVFLECVQDMDHENMFWYRQDPGLGLRLIYFSYDVKMKEKGDIPEGYSVSREKKERFSLILESASTNQTSMYLCATPREGQENTGELFFGEGSRLTVL.

The chain combines TRBV9 with TRBJ1-2, with a tentative D call TRBD1 (6 bases). This CDR3 spans 15 amino acids. CDR1 and CDR2 from the germline V gene are SGDLS and YYNGEE. The ends were cut back, 3 bases at V and 6 bases at J, with 18 bases in the middle. The CDR3 protein is CASSATLRDKHGYTF. The CDR3 DNA is TGTGCCAGCAGCGCCACTCTCCGGGACAAACATGGCTACACCTTC.

The chain carries TRBV10-3 and TRBJ1-2; 11 bases align to TRBD1. V lost 3 bases and J lost 5; bases outside the gene matches: 8. This CDR3 comprises 16 residues. Germline CDR1 ENHRY, CDR2 SYGVKD. The CDR3 loop is CAISDISGTGGYGYTF. CDR3 nucleotides: TGTGCCATCAGTGATATCTCCGGGACAGGGGGATATGGCTACACCTTC.

This clone was observed a single time. The chain couples TRBV5-1 to TRBJ2-1, with 7 nucleotides matching TRBD1. J gave up 6 bases and V 0 bases, and 9 bases lay outside the gene matches. Looked up from germline, CDR1 is SGHRS and CDR2 is YFSETQ. The CDR3 has 16 residues. For the CDR3, the DNA is TGCGCCAGCAGCTTGGAACAAAGGGGGCGCGGCAATGAGCAGTTCTTC. It codes for CASSLEQRGRGNEQFF.

This clone is medium-sized within its sample. The chain couples TRBV6-6 to TRBJ1-2; maybe TRBD1 (5 bases). The ends were cut back, 6 bases at V and 8 bases at J, with 16 bases in the middle. Germline assignment: CDR1 MNHNY and CDR2 SVGAGI (reference sequence). The CDR3 has 13 residues. The CDR3 loop is CASRMTALEGYTF. The CDR3 nucleotides are TGTGCCAGCAGGATGACAGCCCTCGAGGGCTACACCTTC.

This clone showed up just a few times. V and J are TRBV10-1 and TRBJ2-7, with 7 bases aligning to TRBD1. In germline, CDR1 is WNHNN, CDR2 SYGVQD (reference sequence). This CDR3 contains 13 residues. V lost 0 bases and J lost 7; bases outside the gene matches: 3. The CDR3 DNA reads TGCGCCAGCAGTGAGTCACGGGACAGAGAGCAGTACTTC. This sequence encodes CASSESRDREQYF.

This clone showed up just a few times. The genes are TRBV5-6 and TRBJ2-1; unclear D gene. The V gene lost 2 bases and the J gene lost 9 bases, with 15 bases spanning the gap. Germline CDR1 is SGHDT and CDR2 is YYEEEE. This CDR3 region has 14 residues. The CDR3 reads CASSLGTPWSEQFF. The DNA for the CDR3 is TGTGCCAGCAGCTTAGGCACCCCCTGGAGTGAGCAGTTCTTC.

The sample holds a few counts of this clone. This chain uses TRBV28 with TRBJ1-2; tentative D call: TRBD1 (6 bases). CDR1 is MDHEN, CDR2 SYDVKM, per germline. The CDR3 loop spans 15 amino acids. Trimming removed 7 bases at V and 6 bases at J, with 21 bases between. The CDR3 spells CASTWQGRGRDGYTF. Written as DNA, the CDR3 is TGTGCCAGCACTTGGCAAGGGAGGGGGAGGGATGGCTACACCTTC.

This clone was seen ten or more times. The chain has TRBV2 and TRBJ2-2, with D unclear. Germline V CDR1 and CDR2: SNHLY, FYNNEI. The CDR3 is 11 amino acids. V was clipped by 11 bases and J by 9 bases, with 13 bases between them. CDR3 sequence: CASGSSRELFF. The CDR3, as DNA: TGTGCCTCAGGAAGTTCCCGGGAGCTGTTTTTT.

The V call is TRBV2, the J call TRBJ2-2; 8 positions match TRBD1. Per germline, CDR1 SNHLY and CDR2 FYNNEI. The J segment lost 4 bases and the V segment lost 8 bases, leaving 6 bases of the junction unmatched. CDR3 length equals 14 residues. CDR3 nucleotide sequence: TGTGCCAGCGGAGGGACAGGCTTCACCGGGGAGCTGTTTTTT. Encoded protein: CASGGTGFTGELFF. The whole variable domain, filled in from reference TRBV2 and TRBJ2-2, reads EPEVTQTPSHQVTQMGQEVILRCVPISNHLYFYWYRQILGQKVEFLVSFYNNEISEKSEIFDDQFSVERPDGSNFTLKIRSTKLEDSAMYFCASGGTGFTGELFFGEGSRLTVL.

The chain links TRBV2 to TRBJ2-3, with TRBD1 matching 7 bases. The CDR3 loop spans 13 amino acids. V was clipped by 11 bases and J by 3 bases; unmatched bases: 8. The germline V gene encodes CDR1 SNHLY and CDR2 FYNNEI. The CDR3 sequence is CACRQGWTDTQYF. The CDR3 region has the DNA TGTGCCTGCCGACAGGGATGGACAGATACGCAGTATTTT.

The V and J genes are TRBV30 and TRBJ2-1, with 10 bases identical to TRBD1. From germline, CDR1 is GTSNPN and CDR2 SVGIG (reference sequence). The CDR3 loop spans 13 amino acids. V lost 7 bases and J lost 4; bases outside the gene matches: 4. The CDR3 reads CASGTGVYNEQFF. The CDR3 coding sequence is TGTGCCTCGGGGACAGGGGTATACAATGAGCAGTTCTTC.

The chain has TRBV27 and TRBJ2-2, with 8 bases identical to TRBD1. Germline lookup yields CDR1 MNHEY and CDR2 SMNVEV (reference sequence). V was pared by 5 bases and J by 6 bases, with 11 bases of the junction left unmatched. The CDR3 spans 16 residues. CDR3 in DNA: TGTGCCAGCAGTGCCGCGGTGACAGGGGACCCCGGGGAGCTGTTTTTT. It translates to CASSAAVTGDPGELFF.

V usage is TRBV9 and J usage is TRBJ2-1; TRBD1 is a possible D gene (6 bases). The CDR3 sequence is 15 residues long. V was shortened by 1 base and J by 1 base, with 9 bases between the two germline ends. Germline-derived CDR1 and CDR2 are SGDLS and YYNGEE. The CDR3 nucleotides read TGTGCCAGCAGCGTAAGCACAGGGTCCTACAATGAGCAGTTCTTC. This encodes CASSVSTGSYNEQFF. Drawing the rest from reference TRBV9 and TRBJ2-1, the complete variable domain is DSGVTQTPKHLITATGQRVTLRCSPRSGDLSVYWYQQSLDQGLQFLIQYYNGEERAKGNILERFSAQQFPDLHSELNLSSLELGDSALYFCASSVSTGSYNEQFFGPGTRLTVL.

The chain carries TRBV5-1 and TRBJ2-3, with TRBD2 identical over 11 bases. CDR1 is SGHRS, CDR2 YFSETQ, per germline. V was clipped by 5 bases and J by 5 bases; unmatched bases: 4. The CDR3 spans 14 residues. The CDR3 sequence is CASSSGGAQDTQYF. Here the CDR3 DNA reads TGCGCCAGCAGTAGCGGGGGGGCCCAAGATACGCAGTATTTT.